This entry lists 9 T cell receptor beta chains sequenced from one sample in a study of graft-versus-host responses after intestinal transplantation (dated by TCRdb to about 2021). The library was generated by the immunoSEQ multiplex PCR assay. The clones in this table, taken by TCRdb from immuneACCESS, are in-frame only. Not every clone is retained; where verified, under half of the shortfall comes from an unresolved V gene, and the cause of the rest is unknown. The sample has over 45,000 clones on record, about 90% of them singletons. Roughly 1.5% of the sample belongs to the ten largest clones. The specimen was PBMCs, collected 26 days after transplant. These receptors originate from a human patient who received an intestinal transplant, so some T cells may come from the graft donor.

The CDR3 nucleotides are TGTGCCAGCAGCTTAGGGCCCAGGGTATATGAGCAGTACTTC. Residues: CASSLGPRVYEQYF. This chain joins TRBV7-9 and TRBJ2-7; perhaps TRBD1 as D (5 bases). The V gene lost 1 base and the J gene lost 7 bases, with 14 bases spanning the gap. The CDR3 is made up of 14 amino acids. CDR1 is SEHNR and CDR2 is FQNEAQ in the germline V gene (reference sequence). The whole variable domain, filled in from reference TRBV7-9 and TRBJ2-7, reads DTGVSQNPRHKITKRGQNVTFRCDPISEHNRLYWYRQTLGQGPEFLTYFQNEAQLEKSRLLSDRFSAERPKGSFSTLEIQRTEQGDSAMYLCASSLGPRVYEQYFGPGTRLTVT.

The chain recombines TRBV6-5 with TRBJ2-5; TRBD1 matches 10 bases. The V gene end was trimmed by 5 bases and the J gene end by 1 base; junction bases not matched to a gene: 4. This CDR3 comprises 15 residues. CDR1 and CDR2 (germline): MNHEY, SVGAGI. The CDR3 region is CASSRTGGLQETQYF. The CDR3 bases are TGTGCCAGCAGTAGGACAGGGGGACTCCAAGAGACCCAGTACTTC.

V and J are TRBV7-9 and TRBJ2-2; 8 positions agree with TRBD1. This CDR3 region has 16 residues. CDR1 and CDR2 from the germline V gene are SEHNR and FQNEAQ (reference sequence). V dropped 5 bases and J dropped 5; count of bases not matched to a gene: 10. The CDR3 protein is CASSHRDRRETGELFF. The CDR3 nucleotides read TGTGCCAGCAGCCACCGGGACAGGAGGGAGACCGGGGAGCTGTTTTTT.

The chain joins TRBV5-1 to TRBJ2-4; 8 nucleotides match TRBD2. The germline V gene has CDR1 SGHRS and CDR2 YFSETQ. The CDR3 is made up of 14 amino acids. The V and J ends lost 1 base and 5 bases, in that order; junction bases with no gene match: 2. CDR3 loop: CASSLSGGQNIQYF. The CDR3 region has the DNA TGCGCCAGCAGCTTGTCGGGGGGGCAAAACATTCAGTACTTC.

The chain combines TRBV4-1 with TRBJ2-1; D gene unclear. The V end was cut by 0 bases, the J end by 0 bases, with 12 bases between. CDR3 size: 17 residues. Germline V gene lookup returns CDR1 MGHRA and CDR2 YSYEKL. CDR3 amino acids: CASSQESTRFSYNEQFF. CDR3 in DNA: TGCGCCAGCAGCCAAGAGAGCACGAGATTCTCCTACAATGAGCAGTTCTTC.

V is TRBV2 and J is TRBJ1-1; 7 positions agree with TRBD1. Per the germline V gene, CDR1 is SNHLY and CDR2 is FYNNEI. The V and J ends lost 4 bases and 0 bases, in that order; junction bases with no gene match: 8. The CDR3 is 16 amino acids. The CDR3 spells CASSGEGGALNTEAFF. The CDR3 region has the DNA TGTGCCAGCAGTGGAGAAGGGGGCGCCTTGAACACTGAAGCTTTCTTT.

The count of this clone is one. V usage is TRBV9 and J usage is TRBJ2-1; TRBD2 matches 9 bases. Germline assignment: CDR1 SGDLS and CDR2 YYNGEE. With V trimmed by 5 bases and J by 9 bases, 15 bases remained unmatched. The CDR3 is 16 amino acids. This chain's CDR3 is CASSAHRASGVGEQFF. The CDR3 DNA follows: TGTGCCAGCAGTGCCCACCGGGCTAGCGGGGTGGGTGAGCAGTTCTTC.

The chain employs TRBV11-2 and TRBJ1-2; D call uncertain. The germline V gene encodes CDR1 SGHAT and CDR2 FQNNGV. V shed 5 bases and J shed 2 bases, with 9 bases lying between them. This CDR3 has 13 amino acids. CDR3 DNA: TGTGCCAGCAGCATTGACACGAACTATGGCTACACCTTC. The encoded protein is CASSIDTNYGYTF. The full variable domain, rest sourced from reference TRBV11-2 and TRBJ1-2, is EAGVAQSPRYKIIEKRQSVAFWCNPISGHATLYWYQQILGQGPKLLIQFQNNGVVDDSQLPKDRFSAERLKGVDSTLKIQPAKLEDSAVYLCASSIDTNYGYTFGSGTRLTVV.

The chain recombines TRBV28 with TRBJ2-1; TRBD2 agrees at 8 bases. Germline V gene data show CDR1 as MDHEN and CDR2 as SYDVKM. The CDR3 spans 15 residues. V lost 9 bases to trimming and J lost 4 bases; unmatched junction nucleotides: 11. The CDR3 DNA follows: TGTGCCAGTGAATCGGGCCAGCGGGAGTACAATGAGCAGTTCTTC. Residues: CASESGQREYNEQFF. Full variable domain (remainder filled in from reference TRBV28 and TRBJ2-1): DVKVTQSSRYLVKRTGEKVFLECVQDMDHENMFWYRQDPGLGLRLIYFSYDVKMKEKGDIPEGYSVSREKKERFSLILESASTNQTSMYLCASESGQREYNEQFFGPGTRLTVL.